Listed below are T cell receptor beta chains from one sample, sequenced in a study of long-term antiretroviral therapy in people with HIV. Libraries were prepared by immunoSEQ multiplex PCR; TCRdb keeps only in-frame clonotypes and omits some of them. The table lists tens of thousands of clones, around nine tenths of them singletons, with 10% to 15% in the top ten. Sequenced here: unsorted PBMCs, sampled 1.1 years after starting antiretroviral therapy. The source is a man aged 18 to 29 with HIV. Each CDR3 is given with its conserved first and last residue. Fields, in order: clone size, J gene, D gene, V gene, CDR3 DNA, CDR3 protein. The D gene is left open where the match is weak. Rows may omit the clone size; those that give it use once, few, many or a size class.

- | TRBJ2-5 | - | TRBV12-5 | TGTGCTAGTTACACCTCAAACTCAGCACAAGAGACCCAGTACTTC | CASYTSNSAQETQYF
- | TRBJ2-1 | - | TRBV13 | TGTGCCAGCAGCCAGTCGCCCCATGAGCAGTTCTTC | CASSQSPHEQFF
- | TRBJ2-7 | - | TRBV28 | TGTGCCAGCAGTTTATTTGCGTACTACGAGCAGTACTTC | CASSLFAYYEQYF
- | TRBJ2-1 | - | TRBV27 | TGTGCCAGCAGTAAGGTGAATGAGCAGTTCTTC | CASSKVNEQFF
- | TRBJ2-5 | TRBD2 | TRBV5-1 | TGCGCCAGCAGCAAAGGGACTAGCGGGGGGGCTCAAGAGACCCAGTACTTC | CASSKGTSGGAQETQYF
- | TRBJ2-7 | TRBD2 | TRBV18 | TGTGCCAGCTCACCACCGCCTAGCGGGGAGACCTACGAGCAGTACTTC | CASSPPPSGETYEQYF
- | TRBJ1-3 | TRBD1 | TRBV14 | TGTGCCAGCAGCCAGGACAGGCGAAACACCATATATTTT | CASSQDRRNTIYF
- | TRBJ1-3 | - | TRBV9 | TGTGCCAGCGGGGTGGGAAACACCATATATTTT | CASGVGNTIYF
- | TRBJ1-2 | - | TRBV6-1 | TGTGCCAGCAGTCCGAACCGGGGCTACACCTTC | CASSPNRGYTF
- | TRBJ1-3 | - | TRBV5-1 | TGCGCCAGCAGCTCGGGGGTCCTCTCTGGAAACACCATATATTTT | CASSSGVLSGNTIYF
medium-sized | TRBJ1-5 | - | TRBV2 | TGTGCCAGCAGTGCCGGATGGGGAGGTCAGCCCCAGCATTTT | CASSAGWGGQPQHF
- | TRBJ2-6 | - | TRBV7-2 | TGTGCCAGCAGCTTAGCGTCCGGGGCCAACGTCCTGACTTTC | CASSLASGANVLTF
- | TRBJ1-2 | - | TRBV14 | TGTGCCAGCAGCCAACAAGAGGGACGCTATGGCTACACCTTC | CASSQQEGRYGYTF
- | TRBJ2-7 | - | TRBV7-2 | TGTGCCAGCAGCTTATGGGGATACGAGCAGTACTTC | CASSLWGYEQYF